The T cell receptor beta chain under discussion was sequenced for a study of control samples from healthy donors and cancer patients. This CDR3 is 14 amino acids long. Germline-derived CDR1 and CDR2 are MGHRA and YSYEKL. Between the trimmed V and J ends, which lost 1 base and 2 bases, there was a span of 8 bases. Using immunoSEQ multiplex PCR, the repertoire was profiled, and TCRdb retains in-frame clones only, with some absent. The table includes approximately 100,000 clones, around 90% detected once. The sequencing sample was made of blood. The sequence was collected from a man aged 25 to 45 in good health. The gene calls are TRBV4-1 and TRBJ2-5; the D gene is possibly TRBD1 (6 bases). For the CDR3, the DNA is TGCGCCAGCAGCCAAGCACAGGGACAAGAGACCCAGTACTTC. Amino acid sequence: CASSQAQGQETQYF.